These 23 T cell receptor beta chains were sequenced from one sample in a study of T-cell memory formation after mild COVID-19. Each CDR3 protein gets one entry after TCRdb re-called the 5' RACE reads with MiXCR. The data hold over 300,000 distinct CDR3 sequences, with 20% to 25% observed a single time. Material for sequencing was PBMCs or a T cell subset sorted from them (not recorded which). Every receptor here comes from a man aged 18 to 29 who had mild COVID-19 (a few samples of this study predate the infection). Cell type and time point are not known.

The V gene is TRBV28, the J gene TRBJ2-5, with D hard to call. Trimming removed 6 bases at V and 4 bases at J, with 9 bases between. The germline CDR1 and CDR2 sequences are MDHEN and SYDVKM. CDR3 length equals 12 residues. The CDR3 region has the DNA TGTGCCAGCAGCACGACGGGAGAGACCCAGTACTTC. Encoded protein: CASSTTGETQYF.

This clonotype was seen a few times. This sequence joins TRBV24-1 and TRBJ2-5; the D is unclear. In germline, CDR1 is KGHDR, CDR2 SFDVKD. This CDR3 spans 12 amino acids. V lost 2 bases and J 5 bases, leaving 5 bases between the germline ends. The CDR3 is CATSDYTETQYF. The CDR3 DNA is TGTGCCACCAGTGATTACACGGAGACCCAGTACTTC.

The table lists this clonotype with a few counts. This chain links TRBV5-1 with TRBJ2-2; TRBD2 aligns across 10 bases. Trimming cost V 3 bases and J 7 bases; bases outside gene matches: 6. Germline CDR1 reads SGHRS; CDR2 reads YFSETQ. CDR3 length: 15 amino acids. CDR3 in DNA: TGCGCCAGCAGCTCCGGGACTAGCGAGAGCGGGGAGCTGTTTTTT. Translated: CASSSGTSESGELFF.

The DNA for the CDR3 is TGTGCCAGCAGTTCCCTAGCGGGGGGAGACGAGCAGTACTTC. It specifies CASSSLAGGDEQYF. The rearrangement joins TRBV6-5 to TRBJ2-7, with 11 bases aligning to TRBD2. CDR3 size: 14 residues. The junction had 4 bases not matched to a gene; V was cut back by 4 bases and J by 5 bases. Germline V gives CDR1 MNHEY, CDR2 SVGAGI.

This clonotype was observed a handful of times. The rearrangement joins TRBV5-6 to TRBJ2-7, with D maybe TRBD1 (6 bases). The CDR3 spans 13 residues. Germline V gene data show CDR1 as SGHDT and CDR2 as YYEEEE. V was clipped by 6 bases and J by 0 bases, with 10 bases between them. The CDR3 coding sequence is TGTGCCAGCAACTCGGACAGCTCCTACGAGCAGTACTTC. Translation: CASNSDSSYEQYF.

The V call is TRBV7-8, the J call TRBJ2-1, with 11 nucleotides matching TRBD1. Trimming took 3 bases from V and 10 from J; bases not matched to a gene: 2. The CDR3 is 13 residues long. Germline V gene sequence: CDR1 SGHVS, CDR2 FQNEAQ. CDR3 sequence: CASSLDRGREQFF. In nucleotides, the CDR3 is TGTGCCAGCAGCTTGGACAGGGGGCGCGAGCAGTTCTTC. Based on the CDR3 plus reference TRBV7-8 and TRBJ2-1, the full variable domain is GAGVSQSPRYKVAKRGQDVALRCDPISGHVSLFWYQQALGQGPEFLTYFQNEAQLDKSGLPSDRFFAERPEGSVSTLKIQRTQQEDSAVYLCASSLDRGREQFFGPGTRLTVL.

This clonotype was picked up a small number of times. This chain joins TRBV4-3 and TRBJ1-2; D remains ambiguous. With 0 bases removed from V and 8 bases from J, the gap between germline ends came to 13 bases. Germline V CDR1 and CDR2: LGHNA, YSLEER. The CDR3 has 14 residues. The CDR3: CASSQDPVGYGYTF. The CDR3 coding sequence is TGCGCCAGCAGCCAAGACCCTGTGGGCTACGGCTACACCTTC.

The genes are TRBV4-2 and TRBJ2-5; D is uncertain. V was trimmed by 0 bases and J by 14 bases, leaving 10 bases between them. Germline CDR1 reads LGHNA; CDR2 reads YNFKEQ. The CDR3 totals 11 residues. In nucleotides, the CDR3 is TGTGCCAGCAGCCAAGATAGCAGGCCATACTTC. Residues: CASSQDSRPYF.

This clonotype was observed at least ten times. V and J are TRBV5-1 and TRBJ2-7; D gene uncertain. There are 15 residues in the CDR3. The V end lost 0 bases, the J end lost 2 bases, and 12 bases lay between the germline ends. Germline CDR1 reads SGHRS; CDR2 reads YFSETQ. The CDR3 DNA reads as TGCGCCAGCAGCTTGGACAGCGAAGGCCCCTACGAGCAGTACTTC. It codes for CASSLDSEGPYEQYF.

The chain combines TRBV13 with TRBJ2-2; 14 positions agree with TRBD2. The CDR3 is 17 residues long. The V and J ends lost 4 bases and 1 base, in that order; junction bases with no gene match: 2. CDR1 and CDR2 from the germline V gene are PRHDT and FYEKMQ (reference sequence). The CDR3 DNA sequence: TGTGCCAGCAGCTCGGGACTAGCGGGGGAGAACACCGGGGAGCTGTTTTTT. The encoded protein is CASSSGLAGENTGELFF.

This clonotype came up a few times. The rearrangement uses TRBV7-9 and TRBJ1-1, with TRBD1 identical over 7 bases. Germline-derived CDR1 and CDR2 are SEHNR and FQNEAQ (reference sequence). The CDR3 is 14 amino acids. Trimming took 4 bases from V and 6 from J; bases not matched to a gene: 8. The CDR3 DNA is TGTGCCAGCAGCTGGCTAGACAGGGAGGCTGAAGCTTTCTTT. Translation gives CASSWLDREAEAFF.

The chain joins TRBV7-9 to TRBJ2-7; 8 bases agree with TRBD2. Germline-derived CDR1 and CDR2 are SEHNR and FQNEAQ (reference sequence). The CDR3 runs to 16 residues. V trimming: 5 bases; J trimming: 6 bases; junction bases outside the gene matches: 15. CDR3 DNA: TGTGCCAGCAGCCCGCGAGAGGGGGGACTAGTGGGCGAGCAGTACTTC. Protein product: CASSPREGGLVGEQYF.

The genes are TRBV7-3 and TRBJ2-1; 10 bases are shared with TRBD2. The CDR3 has 16 residues. Germline CDR1 and CDR2: SGHTA and FQGTGA. Unmatched junction bases numbered 10, after V lost 5 bases and J lost 6 bases. The CDR3 sequence is CASSRSGGTGPNEQFF. CDR3 DNA: TGTGCCAGCAGCCGTAGCGGGGGGACGGGGCCCAATGAGCAGTTCTTC.

The genes are TRBV7-9 and TRBJ1-5; 7 bases align to TRBD1. The V gene's germline CDR1 is SEHNR and CDR2 FQNEAQ (reference sequence). The CDR3 loop spans 13 amino acids. Losses at the gene ends were 5 bases for V and 8 bases for J; bases not matched to a gene: 6. The CDR3, as DNA: TGTGCCAGCAGCCTTAGGGGGCCGGAGCCCCAGCATTTT. Translated: CASSLRGPEPQHF.

The gene calls are TRBV4-1 and TRBJ2-5, with 7 bases identical to TRBD1. Germline values: CDR1 MGHRA, CDR2 YSYEKL. The CDR3 runs 14 residues. Trimming removed 4 bases from V and 5 bases from J; junction bases left unmatched: 7. The CDR3 loop is CASSPGTVAETQYF. The CDR3 DNA sequence: TGCGCCAGCAGCCCCGGGACAGTTGCCGAGACCCAGTACTTC.

In its sample, this clonotype was seen a few times. This sequence joins TRBV28 and TRBJ1-4, with D possibly matching TRBD1 (5 bases). The germline gives CDR1 MDHEN, CDR2 SYDVKM. The CDR3 spans 14 residues. The ends were cut back, 7 bases at V and 4 bases at J, with 13 bases in the middle. CDR3 in DNA: TGTGCCAGCACCCTGGACAAACTTAATGAAAAACTGTTTTTT. This codes for CASTLDKLNEKLFF.

This clonotype was detected a few times. The gene calls are TRBV4-3 and TRBJ2-1; D is undetermined. Deletions cut 0 bases from V and 0 bases from J, with 12 bases between. Germline loops: CDR1 LGHNA, CDR2 YSLEER. The CDR3 is made up of 17 amino acids. CDR3 in amino acids: CASSQDEHLSSYNEQFF. The CDR3 bases are TGCGCCAGCAGCCAAGATGAGCACCTTAGCTCCTACAATGAGCAGTTCTTC.

This clonotype came up a few times. The chain is built from TRBV5-6 and TRBJ2-3; 9 nucleotides line up with TRBD2. In germline, CDR1 is SGHDT, CDR2 YYEEEE. The CDR3 has 13 residues. V dropped 3 bases and J dropped 5; count of bases not matched to a gene: 1. CDR3 bases: TGTGCCAGCAGCTCACTAGCGGGAGATACGCAGTATTTT. Amino acids: CASSSLAGDTQYF.

V gene TRBV7-9 combines with J gene TRBJ1-5; D is perhaps TRBD1 (5 bases). The CDR3 contains 13 residues. The germline V gene encodes CDR1 SEHNR and CDR2 FQNEAQ (reference sequence). The ends were cut back, 7 bases at V and 4 bases at J, with 11 bases in the middle. The CDR3 bases are TGTGCCAGCACCCGGGGCCTTAATCAGCCCCAGCATTTT. Its protein product is CASTRGLNQPQHF.

This clonotype was seen more than once but under ten times. V is TRBV5-1 and J is TRBJ2-7; TRBD1 aligns across 10 bases. Germline V gene sequence: CDR1 SGHRS, CDR2 YFSETQ. V was pared by 0 bases and J by 4 bases, with 7 bases of the junction left unmatched. The CDR3 is made up of 16 amino acids. In DNA, the CDR3 is TGCGCCAGCAGCTTGGGAGACAGGGGGCCACCGTACGAGCAGTACGTC. Its protein product is CASSLGDRGPPYEQYV.

The chain joins TRBV3-1 to TRBJ2-7; D might be TRBD1 or TRBD2, each matching 6 bases. V gave up 1 base and J gave up 2 bases, with 9 bases separating them. CDR3 length: 14 amino acids. In germline, CDR1 is LGHDT, CDR2 YNNKEL (reference sequence). The CDR3 DNA reads as TGTGCCAGCAGCCAAGCAAGGGGGGCCTACGAGCAGTACTTC. The encoded protein is CASSQARGAYEQYF.

This clonotype turned up a few times. The V gene is TRBV7-9, the J gene TRBJ2-3, with TRBD2 identical over 10 bases. Trimming at V came to 4 bases and at J to 0 bases, leaving 19 bases not matched to a gene. The V gene's germline CDR1 is SEHNR and CDR2 FQNEAQ (reference sequence). This CDR3 is 21 amino acids long. The CDR3: CASSSTLAGASEERSTDTQYF. DNA of the CDR3: TGTGCCAGCAGCTCCACTCTAGCGGGGGCATCGGAGGAGCGCAGCACAGATACGCAGTATTTT.

V gene TRBV7-9 combines with J gene TRBJ2-1, with 10 bases lining up with TRBD1. The J segment lost 8 bases and the V segment lost 7 bases, leaving 14 bases of the junction unmatched. The CDR3 covers 16 residues. From germline, CDR1 is SEHNR and CDR2 FQNEAQ (reference sequence). The CDR3 DNA reads as TGTGCCAGCACCCGAGGTGGGACAGGGGAATCGGATGAGCAGTTCTTC. It encodes CASTRGGTGESDEQFF.